The source of this T cell receptor beta chain is a study of Ad26.COV2.S vaccination and SARS-CoV-2 variants. Study context: Dosing was one shot or two shots 56 days apart. Findings and caveats of the study: Vaccine recipients posted higher spike-specific TCR breadth than their placebo counterparts.

Notes on this clone: Its antigen is still unknown.

Unmatched junction bases numbered 5, after V lost 5 bases and J lost 3 bases. Germline CDR1 is MNHNY and CDR2 is SVGAGI (reference sequence). The CDR3 contains 14 residues. This sample's treatment: some 20 received Ad26.COV2.S at low or high dose, single or two shots; 5 received placebo; per-sample allocation not given. Sampling happened 63 days after the first vaccine or placebo injection. Here immunoSEQ multiplex PCR was the method, and the copy in TCRdb shows in-frame clones only, minus some. This repertoire shows around 320,000 clones, around 84% found once; its top ten account for around 2%. This sample comprised peripheral blood, obtained in a trial of Ad26.COV2.S vaccine versus placebo. The gene calls are TRBV6-6 and TRBJ1-1, with 8 bases aligning to TRBD1. The TCR was taken from a person between 18 and 65 years old who received the Ad26.COV2.S COVID-19 vaccine or a placebo. The CDR3 DNA sequence: TGTGCCAGCAGTGGCGCAGGGGGCGACACTGAAGCTTTCTTT. Protein product: CASSGAGGDTEAFF.